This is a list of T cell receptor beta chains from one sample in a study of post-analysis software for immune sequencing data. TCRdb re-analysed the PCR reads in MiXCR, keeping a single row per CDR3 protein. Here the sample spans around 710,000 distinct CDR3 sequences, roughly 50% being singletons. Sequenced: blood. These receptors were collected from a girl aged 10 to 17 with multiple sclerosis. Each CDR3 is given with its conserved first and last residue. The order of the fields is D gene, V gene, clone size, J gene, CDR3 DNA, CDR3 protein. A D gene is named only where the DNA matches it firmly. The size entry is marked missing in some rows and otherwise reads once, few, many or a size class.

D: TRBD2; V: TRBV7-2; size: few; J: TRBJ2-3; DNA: TGTGCCAGCAGCTTAGCGAGGACTAGCGACAGAGATACGCAGTATTTT; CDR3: CASSLARTSDRDTQYF
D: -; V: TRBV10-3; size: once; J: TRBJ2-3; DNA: TGTGCCATCAGTGAATGGCTAGCGGACAGGCGAGATACGCAGTATTTT; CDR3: CAISEWLADRRDTQYF
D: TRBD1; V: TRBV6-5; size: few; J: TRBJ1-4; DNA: TGTGCCAGCAGTCTTCACGGCCAGGGGGCAGGTGAAAAACTGTTTTTT; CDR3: CASSLHGQGAGEKLFF
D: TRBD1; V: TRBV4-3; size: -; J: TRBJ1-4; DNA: TGCGCCAGCAGCCAAGATGACAGGGACCTACCAACTAATGAAAAACTGTTTTTT; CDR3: CASSQDDRDLPTNEKLFF
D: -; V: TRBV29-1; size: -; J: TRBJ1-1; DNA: TGCAGCGTTAGTTGGCCAGAGGCACGAACTGAAGCTTTCTTT; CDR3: CSVSWPEARTEAFF
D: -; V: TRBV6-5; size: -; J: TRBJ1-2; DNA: TGTGCCAGCAGACCCTTAGGCTATGGCTACACCTTC; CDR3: CASRPLGYGYTF
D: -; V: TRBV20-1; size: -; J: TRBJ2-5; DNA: TGCAGTGCTGGGGCACACGTCCAAGGGACCCAGTACTTC; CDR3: CSAGAHVQGTQYF
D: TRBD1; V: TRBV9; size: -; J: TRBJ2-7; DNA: TGTGCCAGCAGCGTTGGACAGGGGGCGCGAGAGCAGTACTTC; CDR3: CASSVGQGAREQYF
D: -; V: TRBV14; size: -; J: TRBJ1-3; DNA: TGTGCCAGCAGTATCGACAGTCTTCACTCTGGAAACACCATATATTTT; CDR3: CASSIDSLHSGNTIYF
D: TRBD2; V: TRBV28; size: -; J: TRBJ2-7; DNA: TGTGCCAGCAGTTCCCCAGGACTAGCGGGGAACTACGAGCAGTACTTC; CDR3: CASSSPGLAGNYEQYF
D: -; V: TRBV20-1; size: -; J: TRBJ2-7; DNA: TGCAGTGCTAGAGATCCCGCGGGGTCCAACGAGCAGTACTTC; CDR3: CSARDPAGSNEQYF
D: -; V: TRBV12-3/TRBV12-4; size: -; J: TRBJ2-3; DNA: TGTGCCAGCAGTTTTGGCATAGGGATGACAGATACGCAGTATTTT; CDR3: CASSFGIGMTDTQYF
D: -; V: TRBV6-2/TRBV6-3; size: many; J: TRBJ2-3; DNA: TGTGCCAGCAGTTACCCAGATACGCAGTATTTT; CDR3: CASSYPDTQYF
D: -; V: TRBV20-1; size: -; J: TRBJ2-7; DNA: TGCAGTGCTAATATTCTTTCTTTGAGCGCCTACGAGCAGTACTTC; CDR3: CSANILSLSAYEQYF
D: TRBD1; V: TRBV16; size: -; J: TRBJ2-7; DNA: TGTGCCAGCAGCGTTGGACAGGGGGTCTCCTACGAGCAGTACTTC; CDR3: CASSVGQGVSYEQYF
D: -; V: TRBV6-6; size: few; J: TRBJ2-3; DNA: TGTGCCAGCCGAAGACAGGGCACAGATACGCAGTATTTT; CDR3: CASRRQGTDTQYF
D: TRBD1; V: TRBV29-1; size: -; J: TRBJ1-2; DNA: TGCAGCGTCGCTCTCTCCGGGACAGGGAACTATGGCTACACCTTC; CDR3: CSVALSGTGNYGYTF
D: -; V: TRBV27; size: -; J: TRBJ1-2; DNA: TGTGCCAGCAGTTCCGGCGGGATGGGCTACACCTTC; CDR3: CASSSGGMGYTF
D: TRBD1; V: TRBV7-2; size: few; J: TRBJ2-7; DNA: TGTGCCAGCAGCTTAGTAGGCAGGGGGCCCTACGAGCAGTACTTC; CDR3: CASSLVGRGPYEQYF
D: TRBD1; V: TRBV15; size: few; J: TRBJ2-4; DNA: TGTGCCACCAGCAGGGTTTTAGGGGACAGGGTTCAGTACTTC; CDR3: CATSRVLGDRVQYF
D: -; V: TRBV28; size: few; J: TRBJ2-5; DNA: TGTGCCAGCAGTTTGGGCGGAGCAACCCAGTACTTC; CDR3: CASSLGGATQYF
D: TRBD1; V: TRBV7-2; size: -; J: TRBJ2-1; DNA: TGTGCCAGCAGCCCCGGGACAGGCCTTAGCAATGAGCAGTTCTTC; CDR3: CASSPGTGLSNEQFF
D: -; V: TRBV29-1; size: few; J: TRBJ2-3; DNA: TGCAGCGTTGGTGCCTACAACACAGATACGCAGTATTTT; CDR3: CSVGAYNTDTQYF
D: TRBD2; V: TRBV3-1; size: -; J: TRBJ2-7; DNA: TGTGCCAGCAGCCCTAGCGGGAGTTGGTTTAAATACGAGCAGTACTTC; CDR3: CASSPSGSWFKYEQYF
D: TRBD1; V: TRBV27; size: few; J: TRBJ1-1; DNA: TGTGCCAGCAGTATGAGACAGGGAAAGGCTTTCTTT; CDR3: CASSMRQGKAFF
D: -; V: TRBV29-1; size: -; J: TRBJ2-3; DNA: TGCAGCGCTCGGGCCCAAACAGATACGCAGTATTTT; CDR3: CSARAQTDTQYF
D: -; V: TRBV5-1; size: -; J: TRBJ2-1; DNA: TGCGCCAGCAGCCTACTACTGGGCGGCTACAATGAGCAATTCTTC; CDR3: CASSLLLGGYNEQFF
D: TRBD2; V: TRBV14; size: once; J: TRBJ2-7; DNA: TGTGCCAGCAGATCGGGACTAGCGGGATGGGGCGAGCAGTACTTC; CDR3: CASRSGLAGWGEQYF
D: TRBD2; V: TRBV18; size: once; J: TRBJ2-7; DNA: TGTGCCAGCTCACCTCTAGACAGTATCGGACTAGCGGGAGTAGCTTACGAGCAGTACTTC; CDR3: CASSPLDSIGLAGVAYEQYF
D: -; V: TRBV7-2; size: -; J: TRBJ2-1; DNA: TGTGCCAGCAGGCTGTTTAGGGAGGTCTACAATGAGCAGTTCTTC; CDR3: CASRLFREVYNEQFF
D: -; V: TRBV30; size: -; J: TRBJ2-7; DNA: TGTGCCTGGAGTGTGGGGTTGCGATACGAGCAGTACTTC; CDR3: CAWSVGLRYEQYF
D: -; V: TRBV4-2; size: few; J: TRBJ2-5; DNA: TGTGCCAGCAGCCAAGATGGTCTCAGTCGGGAAGAGACCCAGTACTTC; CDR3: CASSQDGLSREETQYF
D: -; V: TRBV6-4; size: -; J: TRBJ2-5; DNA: TGTGCCAGCAAGGGCCTCTTACAAGAGACCCAGTACTTC; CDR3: CASKGLLQETQYF
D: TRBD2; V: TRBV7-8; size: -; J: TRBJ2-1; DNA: TGTGCCAGCAGCCTGGGTCGGACTAGCGGACTTAATGAGCAGTTCTTC; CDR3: CASSLGRTSGLNEQFF
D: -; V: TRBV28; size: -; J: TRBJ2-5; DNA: TGTGCCAGCAGTTTACCCCCGGCGGGGAGCGGGGAGACCCAGTACTTC; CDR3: CASSLPPAGSGETQYF
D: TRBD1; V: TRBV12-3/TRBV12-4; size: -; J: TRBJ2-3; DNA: TGTGCCAGCAGTCAGGGACAGGGCCTGGGTACGCAGTATTTT; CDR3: CASSQGQGLGTQYF
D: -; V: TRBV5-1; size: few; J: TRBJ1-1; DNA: TGCGCCAGCAGCTTGGCCCCCCCCGAAAACAGGGTCGGGACTGAAGCTTTCTTT; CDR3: CASSLAPPENRVGTEAFF
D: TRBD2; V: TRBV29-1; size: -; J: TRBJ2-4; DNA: TGCAGCGTTGAATTAGCGGGAGACCAAACCTACAAGCAGTACTTC; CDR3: CSVELAGDQTYKQYF
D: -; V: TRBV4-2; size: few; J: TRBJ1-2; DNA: TGTGCCAGCAGCCAAGATGCGATGGTCTATGGCTACACCTTC; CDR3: CASSQDAMVYGYTF
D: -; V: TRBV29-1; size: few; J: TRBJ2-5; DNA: TGCAGCCTCCGGGGGTCCCAAGAGACCCAGTACTTC; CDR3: CSLRGSQETQYF